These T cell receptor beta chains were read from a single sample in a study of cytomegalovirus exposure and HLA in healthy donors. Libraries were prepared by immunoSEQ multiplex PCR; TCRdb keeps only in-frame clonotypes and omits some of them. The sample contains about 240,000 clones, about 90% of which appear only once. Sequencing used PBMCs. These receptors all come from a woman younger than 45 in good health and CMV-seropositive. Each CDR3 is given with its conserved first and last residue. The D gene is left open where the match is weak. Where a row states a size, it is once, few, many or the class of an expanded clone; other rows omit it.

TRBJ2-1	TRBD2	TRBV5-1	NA	TGCGCCAGCAGATCTAGCGGGATTGTTTTCGATGAGCAGTTCTTC	CASRSSGIVFDEQFF
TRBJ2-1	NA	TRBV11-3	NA	TGTGCCAGCAGCTTAGCGGGAGAGCCGTACAATGAGCAGTTCTTC	CASSLAGEPYNEQFF
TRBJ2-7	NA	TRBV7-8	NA	TGTGCCAGCAGCTTAGATCAGGACTCCTACGAGCAGTACTTC	CASSLDQDSYEQYF
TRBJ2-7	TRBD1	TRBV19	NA	TGTGCCAGTAGTACGACAGGGGGCTCCTACGAGCAGTACTTC	CASSTTGGSYEQYF
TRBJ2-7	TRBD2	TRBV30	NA	TGTGCCTGGAGTGCCCCACTAGCGGGACCCCCCTCCTACGAGCAGTACTTC	CAWSAPLAGPPSYEQYF
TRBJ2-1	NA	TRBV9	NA	TGTGCCAGCAGCGCCGCCCTGCTCTCTAGGGAGCAGTTCTTC	CASSAALLSREQFF
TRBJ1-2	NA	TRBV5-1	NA	TGCGCCAGCAGCTCAATCCCGACAGGAATCAACTATGGCTACACCTTC	CASSSIPTGINYGYTF
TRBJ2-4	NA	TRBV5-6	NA	TGTGCCAGCAGCTTGGACCAGGTTCCAAACATTCAGTACTTC	CASSLDQVPNIQYF
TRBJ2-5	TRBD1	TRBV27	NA	TGTGCCAGCAGTTTAATAGGGGGCGGAGAGACCCAGTACTTC	CASSLIGGGETQYF
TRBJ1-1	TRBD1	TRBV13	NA	TGTGCCAGCAGCGCACTCGACAGGGGGCCTGATACAATGAACACTGAAGCTTTCTTT	CASSALDRGPDTMNTEAFF
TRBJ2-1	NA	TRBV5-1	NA	TGCGCCAGCAGCTTGGATCCAGGAGTTGGAGCGGCCTACAATGAGCAGTTCTTC	CASSLDPGVGAAYNEQFF
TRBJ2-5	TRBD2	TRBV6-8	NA	TGTGCCAGCAGTTACAATATACCGGGACTAGCGGGAGTGGGGGAGACCCAGTACTTC	CASSYNIPGLAGVGETQYF
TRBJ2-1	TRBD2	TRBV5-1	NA	TGCGCCAGCAGCTTGGGGCTAGCGGGAGAAGGCAAGTTCTTC	CASSLGLAGEGKFF
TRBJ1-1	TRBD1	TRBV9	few	TGTGCCAGCAGCGTTTTCAAGGGGGCTAACACTGAAGCTTTCTTT	CASSVFKGANTEAFF
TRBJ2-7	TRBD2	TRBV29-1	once	TGCAGCGTTGGGGTCCTAGCGGGAGTAGGGGGGGAGCAGTACTTC	CSVGVLAGVGGEQYF
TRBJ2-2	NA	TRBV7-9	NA	TGTGCCAGCAGCTTAGGGGCACACACCGGGGAGCTGTTTTTT	CASSLGAHTGELFF
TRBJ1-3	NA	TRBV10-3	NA	TGTGCCATCAGTGACGGGGGGGGATTCTCTGGAAACACCATATATTTT	CAISDGGGFSGNTIYF
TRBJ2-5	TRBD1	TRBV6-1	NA	TGTGCCAGCAGTGAAGGTGGACAGGGCCGACGAGAGACCCAGTACTTC	CASSEGGQGRRETQYF
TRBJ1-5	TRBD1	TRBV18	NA	TGTGCCAGCTCACCTGAATTTAGGACACAGGGGGCAGGTCAGCCCCAGCATTTT	CASSPEFRTQGAGQPQHF
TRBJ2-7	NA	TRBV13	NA	TGTGCCAGCAGCTTAATGAGGGCCCCTGGGCAGTACTTC	CASSLMRAPGQYF
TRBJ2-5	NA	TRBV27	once	TGTGCCAGCAGTTTCGGAAGCGAAGAGACCCAGTACTTC	CASSFGSEETQYF
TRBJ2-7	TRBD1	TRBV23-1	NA	TGCGCCAGCAGTCAATTCAACACGATTAAGGGACAGTGCTCTTACGAGCAGTACTTC	CASSQFNTIKGQCSYEQYF
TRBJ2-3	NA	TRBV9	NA	TGTGCCAGCAGCCCCCGCGGAGGAGAAGGACGCCGGAGCACAGATACGCAGTATTTT	CASSPRGGEGRRSTDTQYF
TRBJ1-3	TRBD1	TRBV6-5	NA	TGTGCCAGCAGTCGACAGGGGGCCTCTGGAAACACCATATATTTT	CASSRQGASGNTIYF
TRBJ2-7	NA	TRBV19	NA	TGTGCCAGTAGTATAAGCAGGGCCTACGAGCAGTACTTC	CASSISRAYEQYF
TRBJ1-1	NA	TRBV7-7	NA	TGTGCTAGCAGCTTATCCGGGAACACTGAAGCTTTCTTT	CASSLSGNTEAFF
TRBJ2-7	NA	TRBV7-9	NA	TGTGCCAGCAGCTTAGTTATGACGGACACCTACGAGCAGTACTTC	CASSLVMTDTYEQYF
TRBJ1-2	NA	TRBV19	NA	TGTGCCAGTAGACCGGAGGGGAGTTGGTATGGCTACACCTTC	CASRPEGSWYGYTF
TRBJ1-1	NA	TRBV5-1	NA	TGCGCCAGCAGCTTCCTTTCTGGCAACACTGAAGCTTTCTTT	CASSFLSGNTEAFF
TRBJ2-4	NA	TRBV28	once	TGTGCCAGCAGTTTACTTCCGGACCAGGGGAACATTCAGTACTTC	CASSLLPDQGNIQYF
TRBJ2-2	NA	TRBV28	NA	TGTGCCAGCAGTTTTGCCCAGGTTAACACCGGGGAGCTGTTTTTT	CASSFAQVNTGELFF
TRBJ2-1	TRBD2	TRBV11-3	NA	TGTGCCAGCAGCTTAGGGCTAGCGGGTTACAATGAGCAGTTCTTC	CASSLGLAGYNEQFF
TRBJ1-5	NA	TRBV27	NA	TGTGCCAGCAGTTCAGGACAGTTAAGCAATCAGCCCCAGCATTTT	CASSSGQLSNQPQHF
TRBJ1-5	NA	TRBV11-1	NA	TGTGCCAGCAGCCTCAACGGACAAAGCAATCAGCCCCAGCATTTT	CASSLNGQSNQPQHF
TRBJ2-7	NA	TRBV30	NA	TGTGCCTGGAGTTCAGGGTCTGGTTACGAGCAGTACTTC	CAWSSGSGYEQYF
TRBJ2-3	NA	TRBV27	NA	TGTGCCAGCAGTTTCGGACTCACAGATACGCAGTATTTT	CASSFGLTDTQYF
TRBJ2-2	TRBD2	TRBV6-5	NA	TGTGCCAGCAGTTACGGCGGGAGCGCTAACACCGGGGAGCTGTTTTTT	CASSYGGSANTGELFF
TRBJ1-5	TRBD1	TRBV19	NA	TGTGCCAGTAGTATCGGGCCGAGGGACAGAAGTAATCAGCCCCAGCATTTT	CASSIGPRDRSNQPQHF
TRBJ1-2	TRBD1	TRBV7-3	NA	TGTGCCAGCAGCGCGGGACAGTTCTATGGCTACACCTTC	CASSAGQFYGYTF
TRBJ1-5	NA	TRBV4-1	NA	TGCGCCAGCAGCCAAGTGGCGGGGTCGAATCAGCCCCAGCATTTT	CASSQVAGSNQPQHF
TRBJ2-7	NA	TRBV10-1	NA	TGCGCCAGCAGTGAGTCGACAGGACTCTACGAGCAGTACTTC	CASSESTGLYEQYF
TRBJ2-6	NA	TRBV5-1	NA	TGCGCCAGCAGCTTCGCCGCCAGCTCTGGGGCCAACGTCCTGACTTTC	CASSFAASSGANVLTF